What follows are 4 T cell receptor beta chains derived from one specimen sequenced in a study of T cells in Graves' hyperthyroidism and ophthalmopathy. From RNA transcripts, TCR beta CDR3 regions were amplified. First-round RT-PCR with HTBI primers amplified the TCR CDR3 region. TCRdb fed the multiplex PCR reads into MiXCR, producing one record per CDR3 protein. The sample holds about 400,000 distinct CDR3 sequences, around 16% seen once. The sample was blood. Receptor source: a woman aged 18-29 years with Graves' hyperthyroidism.

This clonotype was recorded a few times. The chain recombines TRBV6-1 with TRBJ1-1; a weak D match, TRBD1 (5 bases). The CDR3 consists of 15 residues. The germline V and J ends were trimmed by 7 bases and 4 bases, with 19 bases remaining between them. Germline V gene data show CDR1 as MNHNS and CDR2 as SASEGT. Here the CDR3 reads CASTGTLRASTEAFF. CDR3 bases: TGTGCCAGCACGGGGACTTTAAGGGCGAGCACTGAAGCTTTCTTT.

The table lists this clonotype with many counts. The J gene is TRBJ1-1, the V gene TRBV6-1; D is unresolved. Germline-derived CDR1 and CDR2 are MNHNS and SASEGT. The V and J ends lost 2 bases and 6 bases respectively, with 10 bases between them. The length of the CDR3 is 13 residues. CDR3 residues: CASSETAEAEAFF. The CDR3 DNA follows: TGTGCCAGCAGTGAAACGGCAGAAGCTGAAGCTTTCTTT.

In this sample, this clonotype turned up a few times. The rearrangement joins TRBV3-1 to TRBJ2-2; D not certain. Trimming cost V 1 base and J 0 bases, with 15 bases left between them. Germline assignment: CDR1 LGHDT and CDR2 YNNKEL (reference sequence). This CDR3 is built from 18 residues. The DNA of the CDR3 is TGTGCCAGCAGCCAAGCCCCCCGTCTTGCCTCGAACACCGGGGAGCTGTTTTTT. It is translated as CASSQAPRLASNTGELFF.

The sample holds many counts of this clonotype. This chain uses TRBV5-6 with TRBJ2-1; 7 bases fit TRBD1. The CDR3 is 15 residues long. Germline CDR1 is SGHDT and CDR2 is YYEEEE. V lost 2 bases and J lost 9; bases outside the gene matches: 11. The CDR3 DNA reads as TGTGCCAGCAGCTTAGGGCCAGGGGGAAGTGTTGAGCAGTTCTTC. As protein: CASSLGPGGSVEQFF.